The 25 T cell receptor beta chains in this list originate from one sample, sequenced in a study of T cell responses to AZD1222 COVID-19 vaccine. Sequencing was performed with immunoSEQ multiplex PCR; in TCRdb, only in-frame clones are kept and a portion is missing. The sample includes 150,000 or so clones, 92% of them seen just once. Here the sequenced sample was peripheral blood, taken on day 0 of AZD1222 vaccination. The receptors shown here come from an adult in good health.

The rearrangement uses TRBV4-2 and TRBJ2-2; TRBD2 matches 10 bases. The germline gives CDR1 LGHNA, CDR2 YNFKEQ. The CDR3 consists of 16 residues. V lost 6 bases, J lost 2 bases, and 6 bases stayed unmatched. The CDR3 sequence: CASSRPSGSNTGELFF. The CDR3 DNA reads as TGTGCCAGCAGTCGCCCTAGCGGGAGTAACACCGGGGAGCTGTTTTTT.

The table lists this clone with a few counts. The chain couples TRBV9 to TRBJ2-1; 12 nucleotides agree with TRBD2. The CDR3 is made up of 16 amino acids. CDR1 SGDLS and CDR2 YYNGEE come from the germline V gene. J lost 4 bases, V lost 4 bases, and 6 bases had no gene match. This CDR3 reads CASSPLAGGPYNEQFF. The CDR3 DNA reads TGTGCCAGCAGCCCCCTAGCGGGAGGGCCTTACAATGAGCAGTTCTTC.

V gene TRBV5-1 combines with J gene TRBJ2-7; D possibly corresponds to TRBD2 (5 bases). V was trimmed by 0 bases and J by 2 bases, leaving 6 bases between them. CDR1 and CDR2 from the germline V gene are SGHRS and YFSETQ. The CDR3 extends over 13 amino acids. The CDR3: CASSLGAAYEQYF. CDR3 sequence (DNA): TGCGCCAGCAGCTTGGGAGCGGCCTACGAGCAGTACTTC.

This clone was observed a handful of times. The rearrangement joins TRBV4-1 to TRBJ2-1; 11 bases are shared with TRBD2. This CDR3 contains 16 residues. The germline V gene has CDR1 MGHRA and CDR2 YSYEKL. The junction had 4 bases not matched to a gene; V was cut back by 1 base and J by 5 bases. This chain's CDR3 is CASSQGSGLADNEQFF. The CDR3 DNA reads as TGCGCCAGCAGCCAAGGGTCGGGACTAGCGGACAATGAGCAGTTCTTC.

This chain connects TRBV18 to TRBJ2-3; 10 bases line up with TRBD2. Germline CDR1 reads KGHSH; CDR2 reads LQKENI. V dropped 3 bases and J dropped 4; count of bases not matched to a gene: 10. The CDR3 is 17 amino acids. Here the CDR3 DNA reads TGTGCCAGCTCACCTTCTGGTCCAGCGGGAGGGGCAGATACGCAGTATTTT. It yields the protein CASSPSGPAGGADTQYF.

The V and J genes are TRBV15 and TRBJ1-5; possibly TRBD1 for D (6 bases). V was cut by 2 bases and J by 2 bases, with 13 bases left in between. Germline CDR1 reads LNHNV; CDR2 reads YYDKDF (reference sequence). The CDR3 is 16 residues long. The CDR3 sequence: CATSRRAGVGNQPQHF. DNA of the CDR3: TGTGCCACCAGCAGAAGGGCAGGGGTTGGCAATCAGCCCCAGCATTTT.

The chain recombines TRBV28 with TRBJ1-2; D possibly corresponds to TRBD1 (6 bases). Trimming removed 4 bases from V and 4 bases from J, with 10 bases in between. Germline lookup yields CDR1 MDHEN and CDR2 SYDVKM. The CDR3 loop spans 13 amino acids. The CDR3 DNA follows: TGTGCCAGCAGTTCCTCAGGGGTCTATGGCTACACCTTC. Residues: CASSSSGVYGYTF.

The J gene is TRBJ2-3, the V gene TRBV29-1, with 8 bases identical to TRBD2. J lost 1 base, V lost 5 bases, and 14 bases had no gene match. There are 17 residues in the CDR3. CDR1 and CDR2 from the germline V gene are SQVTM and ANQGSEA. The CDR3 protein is CSVFLAGGHFRTDTQYF. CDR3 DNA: TGCAGCGTTTTCTTGGCGGGAGGCCATTTTCGCACAGATACGCAGTATTTT.

CDR3 coding DNA: TGCAGCGTTGAGGACGGCAACTATGGCTACACCTTC. Its protein is CSVEDGNYGYTF. The rearrangement uses TRBV29-1 and TRBJ1-2; no firm D call. The CDR3 runs to 12 residues. Germline loops: CDR1 SQVTM, CDR2 ANQGSEA. V was trimmed by 3 bases and J by 2 bases, leaving 7 bases between them.

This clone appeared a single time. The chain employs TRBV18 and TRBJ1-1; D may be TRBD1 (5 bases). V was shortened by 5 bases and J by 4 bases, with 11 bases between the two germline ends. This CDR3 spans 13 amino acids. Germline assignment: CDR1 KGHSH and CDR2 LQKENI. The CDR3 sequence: CASSIGQATEAFF. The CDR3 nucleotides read TGTGCCAGCTCAATAGGACAAGCCACTGAAGCTTTCTTT.

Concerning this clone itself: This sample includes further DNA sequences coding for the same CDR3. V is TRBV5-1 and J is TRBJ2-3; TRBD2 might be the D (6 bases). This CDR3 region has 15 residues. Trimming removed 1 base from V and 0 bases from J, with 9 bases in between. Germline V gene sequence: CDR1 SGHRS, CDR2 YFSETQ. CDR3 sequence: CASSLRGLSTDTQYF. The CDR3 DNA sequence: TGCGCCAGCAGCTTGAGGGGACTCAGCACAGATACGCAGTATTTT.

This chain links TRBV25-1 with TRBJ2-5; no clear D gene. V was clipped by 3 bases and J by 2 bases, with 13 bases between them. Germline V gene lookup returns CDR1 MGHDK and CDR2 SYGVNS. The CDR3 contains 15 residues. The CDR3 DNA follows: TGTGCCAGCAGTGAGGGTATTCTTGAGCAAGAGACCCAGTACTTC. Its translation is CASSEGILEQETQYF.

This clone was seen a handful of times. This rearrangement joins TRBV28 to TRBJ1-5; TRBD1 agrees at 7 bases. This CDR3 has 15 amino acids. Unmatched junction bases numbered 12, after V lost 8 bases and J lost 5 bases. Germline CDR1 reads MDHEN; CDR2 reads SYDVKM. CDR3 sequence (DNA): TGTGCCAGCGGAAAAGGGACAGAAGGAGATCAGCCCCAGCATTTT. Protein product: CASGKGTEGDQPQHF.

In nucleotides, the CDR3 is TGTGCCAGTAGCTTACCAGAGGGGGCTTGGAGTGAAAAACTGTTTTTT. Its protein is CASSLPEGAWSEKLFF. V usage is TRBV19 and J usage is TRBJ1-4, with 7 nucleotides matching TRBD1. Trimming removed 6 bases from V and 7 bases from J; junction bases left unmatched: 14. The CDR3 is 16 amino acids. Germline V CDR1 and CDR2: LNHDA, SQIVND (reference sequence).

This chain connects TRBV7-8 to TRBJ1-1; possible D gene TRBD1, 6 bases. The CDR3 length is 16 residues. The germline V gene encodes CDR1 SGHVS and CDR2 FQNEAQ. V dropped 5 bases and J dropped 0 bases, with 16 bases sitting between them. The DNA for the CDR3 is TGTGCCAGCAGCGCGCGGACAGAGCGCGTGAACACTGAAGCTTTCTTT. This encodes CASSARTERVNTEAFF. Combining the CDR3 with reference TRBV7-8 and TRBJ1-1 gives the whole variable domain GAGVSQSPRYKVAKRGQDVALRCDPISGHVSLFWYQQALGQGPEFLTYFQNEAQLDKSGLPSDRFFAERPEGSVSTLKIQRTQQEDSAVYLCASSARTERVNTEAFFGQGTRLTVV.

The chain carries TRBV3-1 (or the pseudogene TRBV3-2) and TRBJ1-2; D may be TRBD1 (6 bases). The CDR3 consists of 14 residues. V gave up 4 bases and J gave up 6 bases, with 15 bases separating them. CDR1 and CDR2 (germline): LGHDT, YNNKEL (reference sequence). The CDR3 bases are TGTGCCAGCAGCCCCCCACAGGGTTGGCATGGCTACACCTTC. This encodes CASSPPQGWHGYTF.

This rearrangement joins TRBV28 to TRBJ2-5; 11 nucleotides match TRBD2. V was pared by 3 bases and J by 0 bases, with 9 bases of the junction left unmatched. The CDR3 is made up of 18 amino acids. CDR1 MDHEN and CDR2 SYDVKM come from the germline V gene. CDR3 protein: CASSLPPGTSGNQETQYF. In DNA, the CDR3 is TGTGCCAGCAGTTTGCCCCCCGGGACTAGCGGCAACCAAGAGACCCAGTACTTC.

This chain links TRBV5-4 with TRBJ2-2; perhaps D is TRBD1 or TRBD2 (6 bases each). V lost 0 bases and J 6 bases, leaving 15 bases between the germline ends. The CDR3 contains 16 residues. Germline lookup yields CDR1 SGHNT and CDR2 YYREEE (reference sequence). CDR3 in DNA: TGTGCCAGCAGCTTGGGGTCTCCGGGGGCGCCCGGGGAGCTGTTTTTT. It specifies CASSLGSPGAPGELFF.

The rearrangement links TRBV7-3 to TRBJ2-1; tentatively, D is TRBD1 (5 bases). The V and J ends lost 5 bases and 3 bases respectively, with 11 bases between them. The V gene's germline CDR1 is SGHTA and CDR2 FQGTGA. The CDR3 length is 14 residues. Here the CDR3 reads CASSLSQVYNEQFF. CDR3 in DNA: TGTGCCAGCAGCCTATCACAGGTCTACAATGAGCAGTTCTTC.

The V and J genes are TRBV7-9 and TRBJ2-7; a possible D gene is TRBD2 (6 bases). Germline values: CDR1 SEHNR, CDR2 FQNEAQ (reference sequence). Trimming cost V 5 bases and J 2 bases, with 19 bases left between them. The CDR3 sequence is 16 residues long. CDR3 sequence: CASSAPGTSVPYEQYF. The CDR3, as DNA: TGTGCCAGCAGCGCCCCCGGGACTTCGGTCCCCTACGAGCAGTACTTC.

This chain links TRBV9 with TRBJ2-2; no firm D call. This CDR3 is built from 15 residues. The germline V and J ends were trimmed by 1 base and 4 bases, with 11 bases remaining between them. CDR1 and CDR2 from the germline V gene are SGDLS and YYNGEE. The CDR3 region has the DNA TGTGCCAGCAGCGTAAGGTCAGAAAGCACCGGGGAGCTGTTTTTT. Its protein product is CASSVRSESTGELFF.

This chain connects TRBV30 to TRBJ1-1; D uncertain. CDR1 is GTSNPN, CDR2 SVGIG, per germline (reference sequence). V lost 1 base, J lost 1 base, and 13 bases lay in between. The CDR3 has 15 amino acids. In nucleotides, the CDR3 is TGTGCCTGGAGTGAGGTGGTCAAATGGAACACTGAAGCTTTCTTT. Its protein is CAWSEVVKWNTEAFF.

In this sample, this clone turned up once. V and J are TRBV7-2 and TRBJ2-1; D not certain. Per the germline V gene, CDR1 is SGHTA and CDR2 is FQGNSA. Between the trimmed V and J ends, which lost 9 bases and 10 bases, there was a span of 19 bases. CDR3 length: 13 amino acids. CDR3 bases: TGTGCCAGTATTATAAGTCGTGCCGGAGAGCAGTTCTTC. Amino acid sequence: CASIISRAGEQFF.

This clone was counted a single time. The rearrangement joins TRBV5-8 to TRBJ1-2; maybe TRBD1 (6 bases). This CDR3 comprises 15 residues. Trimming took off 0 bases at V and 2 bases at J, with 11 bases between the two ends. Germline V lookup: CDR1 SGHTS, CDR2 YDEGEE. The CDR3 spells CASSLGTAKNYGYTF. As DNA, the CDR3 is TGTGCCAGCAGCTTGGGGACAGCTAAAAACTATGGCTACACCTTC.

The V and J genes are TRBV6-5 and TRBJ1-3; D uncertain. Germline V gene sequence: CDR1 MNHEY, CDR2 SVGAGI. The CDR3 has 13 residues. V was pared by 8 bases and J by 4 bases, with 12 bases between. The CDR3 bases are TGTGCCAGCGGCGGACCTTGGGGAAACACCATATATTTT. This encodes CASGGPWGNTIYF.